There are a few counts of the clone carrying this T cell receptor (beta chain). Its antigen is as yet unknown. These data are taken from a study of response to subunit inactivated influenza vaccine. Overall study results and limits: The authors proposed limited new T cell recruitment per seasonal influenza vaccination.

One entry per CDR3 protein results from TCRdb running MiXCR on the RT-PCR reads. Of fewer than 650,000 distinct CDR3 sequences in the sample, roughly 13% were seen once. Between the trimmed V and J ends, which lost 5 bases and 7 bases, there was a span of 12 bases. Germline V gene sequence: CDR1 LGHDT, CDR2 YNNKEL (reference sequence). The CDR3 spans 14 residues. V usage is TRBV3-1 and J usage is TRBJ1-6; a possible D gene is TRBD1 (6 bases). The TCR comes from a man aged 50-60 years who received an inactivated influenza vaccine. The sequencing used PBMCs from blood, collected roughly 47 days after vaccination. CDR3 DNA sequence: TGTGCCAGCAGCATGGACAGACGGAATTCACCCCTCCACTTT. This codes for CASSMDRRNSPLHF.